The sequence of this T cell receptor beta chain was determined in a study of T-cell memory formation after mild COVID-19. The overall study: The study found TCR clusters largely donor specific.

TCRdb independently ran MiXCR on the 5' RACE reads; one entry per CDR3 protein. Of approximately 210,000 distinct CDR3 sequences listed, 10% are singletons. The CDR3 consists of 16 residues. V dropped 2 bases and J dropped 7 bases, with 15 bases sitting between them. CDR1 is MNHEY and CDR2 is SVGAGI in the germline V gene. This clonotype was recorded a few times. The V call is TRBV6-5, the J call TRBJ1-6; D is undetermined. The source of this sequence is a man younger than 35 who had mild COVID-19 (a few samples of this study predate the infection). Cell type and time point are not known. The sequenced sample consisted of PBMCs or a T cell subset sorted from them (not recorded which). CDR3 nucleotide sequence: TGTGCCAGCAGTTACAGAGGTCGGGCTGTCAATTCACCCCTCCACTTT. Encoded protein: CASSYRGRAVNSPLHF.